This TCR beta chain was found in a study of neurological immune-mediated disorders. Study as a whole: Of the approximately 35 patients with multiple sclerosis, 31 had relapsing-remitting MS, whereas the remaining 3 had secondary progressive MS.

The V gene's germline CDR1 is SGHAT and CDR2 FQNNGV. This CDR3 is 15 amino acids long. The junction had 6 bases not matched to a gene; V was cut back by 4 bases and J by 5 bases. This clonotype is judged medium-sized. 5'RACE with 10-nucleotide random UMIs produced the cDNA. One entry per CDR3 protein results from TCRdb running MiXCR on the 5' RACE reads. The sample carries about 62,000 distinct CDR3 sequences, about 4% recorded once. This sequence joins TRBV11-2 and TRBJ2-7; TRBD2 matches at 12 bases. The TCR comes from a woman aged 45-65 years with multiple sclerosis. The sequencing sample was made of PBMCs. CDR3 nucleotides: TGTGCCAGCAGCTGGAGACTAGCGGGAGACAACGAGCAGTACTTC. Protein sequence: CASSWRLAGDNEQYF.